A single sample gave rise to the 32 T cell receptor beta chains below, sequenced in a study of cytomegalovirus exposure and HLA in healthy donors (dated 2017 in TCRdb). The library was prepared using the immunoSEQ multiplex PCR assay. A mixture of 60 forward primers for TCR Vbeta segments and 13 reverse primers for TCR Jbeta segments was used in the multiplex PCR. TCRdb mirrors the immuneACCESS table, restricted to in-frame sequences. Some clones are absent from its copies; in checked studies, under half trace to an unresolved V gene, and the reason for the others is unknown. The sample includes about 71,000 clones, with roughly 67% observed a single time. 7.5% to 9% of the sample rests with the top ten. Sequencing was performed on PBMCs. All receptors derive from a man aged 40-49 years in good health and CMV-seropositive.

The chain's CDR3 is CASSTGNKQYF. In DNA form, the CDR3 reads TGTGCCAGCAGTACAGGGAACAAGCAGTACTTC. This chain joins TRBV28 and TRBJ2-7; possibly TRBD1 for D (6 bases). The CDR3 has 11 amino acids. Germline V gene lookup returns CDR1 MDHEN and CDR2 SYDVKM. With 5 bases removed from V and 8 bases from J, the gap between germline ends came to 10 bases.

The rearrangement links TRBV10-3 to TRBJ1-1; D unresolved. V gave up 0 bases and J gave up 4 bases, with 9 bases separating them. Germline assignment: CDR1 ENHRY and CDR2 SYGVKD. The CDR3 loop spans 14 amino acids. CDR3 sequence reads: CAISESMTGTEAFF. DNA of the CDR3: TGTGCCATCAGTGAGTCGATGACGGGCACTGAAGCTTTCTTT.

Only a few counts were recorded for this clone. The chain joins TRBV5-1 to TRBJ1-2, with D unresolved. This CDR3 is built from 15 residues. Between the trimmed V and J ends, which lost 0 bases and 7 bases, there was a span of 16 bases. The germline CDR1 and CDR2 sequences are SGHRS and YFSETQ. The CDR3 here is CASSLGNVGVPGYTF. Here the CDR3 DNA reads TGCGCCAGCAGCTTGGGGAATGTTGGAGTGCCTGGCTACACCTTC.

The V and J genes are TRBV11-2 and TRBJ1-1; D unresolved. From germline, CDR1 is SGHAT and CDR2 FQNNGV. Trimming removed 0 bases from V and 4 bases from J, with 9 bases in between. The CDR3 covers 14 residues. CDR3 protein: CASSLDNFGTEAFF. The CDR3 DNA follows: TGTGCCAGCAGCTTAGATAACTTTGGCACTGAAGCTTTCTTT.

The J gene is TRBJ1-5, the V gene TRBV28; D is perhaps TRBD1 (6 bases). Germline V gives CDR1 MDHEN, CDR2 SYDVKM. Between the trimmed V and J ends, which lost 2 bases and 7 bases, there was a span of 21 bases. The CDR3 loop spans 17 amino acids. The CDR3: CASSLGGLQGSTQPQHF. The CDR3 DNA follows: TGTGCCAGCAGTTTAGGTGGGCTTCAGGGGAGCACCCAGCCCCAGCATTTT.

The chain couples TRBV4-3 to TRBJ2-5, with a possible D match to TRBD1 (6 bases). V lost 6 bases and J lost 5, with 16 bases in between. The CDR3 has 14 residues. Per germline, CDR1 LGHNA and CDR2 YSLEER. CDR3 protein: CASSSGQNWETQYF. In DNA form, the CDR3 reads TGCGCCAGCAGTTCGGGACAAAACTGGGAGACCCAGTACTTC.

The J gene is TRBJ1-4, the V gene TRBV25-1; 9 nucleotides align to TRBD1. CDR1 and CDR2 from the germline V gene are MGHDK and SYGVNS. The V and J ends lost 4 bases and 5 bases, in that order; junction bases with no gene match: 5. The CDR3 has 15 residues. Here the CDR3 DNA reads TGTGCCAGCAGTGTCTGGACAGGGGTAAATGAAAAACTGTTTTTT. This translates into CASSVWTGVNEKLFF.

The CDR3 loop reads CAWSTWGGEDYNEQFF. Written as DNA, the CDR3 is TGTGCCTGGAGTACCTGGGGGGGGGAGGACTACAATGAGCAGTTCTTC. The V call is TRBV30, the J call TRBJ2-1, with 7 bases aligning to TRBD2. V was clipped by 2 bases and J by 3 bases; unmatched bases: 10. Germline CDR1 reads GTSNPN; CDR2 reads SVGIG (reference sequence). This CDR3 is built from 16 residues.

This clone appeared many times. The J gene is TRBJ2-7, the V gene TRBV5-6, with D tentatively TRBD2 (5 bases). The V end lost 0 bases, the J end lost 2 bases, and 9 bases lay between the germline ends. The CDR3 totals 14 residues. Per germline, CDR1 SGHDT and CDR2 YYEEEE. CDR3 DNA: TGTGCCAGCAGCTTGGCTAGCAAACCCTACGAGCAGTACTTC. This translates into CASSLASKPYEQYF. The entire variable domain, with the rest obtained from reference TRBV5-6 and TRBJ2-7, is as follows: DAGVTQSPTHLIKTRGQQVTLRCSPKSGHDTVSWYQQALGQGPQFIFQYYEEEERQRGNFPDRFSGHQFPNYSSELNVNALLLGDSALYLCASSLASKPYEQYFGPGTRLTVT.

The V call is TRBV10-3, the J call TRBJ2-2; TRBD1 agrees at 8 bases. The V and J ends lost 8 bases and 5 bases, in that order; junction bases with no gene match: 16. Germline-derived CDR1 and CDR2 are ENHRY and SYGVKD. CDR3 length equals 17 residues. DNA for the CDR3: TGTGCCATCCCCACCGGACAGGGCCACTCCGGGACCGGGGAGCTGTTTTTT. Translated, it gives CAIPTGQGHSGTGELFF.

The V and J genes are TRBV5-4 and TRBJ1-6, with a weak D call TRBD1 (5 bases). Germline CDR1 is SGHNT and CDR2 is YYREEE (reference sequence). V was clipped by 2 bases and J by 10 bases, with 16 bases between them. This CDR3 is built from 15 residues. This CDR3 is CASSFDSSVGSPLHF. Here the CDR3 DNA reads TGTGCCAGCAGCTTCGACAGCTCGGTAGGGTCACCCCTCCACTTT.

The chain employs TRBV28 and TRBJ2-1, with 9 bases that match TRBD2. The CDR3 spans 14 residues. Trimming took 6 bases from V and 8 from J; bases not matched to a gene: 8. CDR1 MDHEN and CDR2 SYDVKM come from the germline V gene. The CDR3 spells CASSRASGKDEQFF. The CDR3 bases are TGTGCCAGCAGCAGGGCTAGCGGGAAAGATGAGCAGTTCTTC.

The chain couples TRBV7-2 to TRBJ1-3; maybe TRBD1 (5 bases). The germline gives CDR1 SGHTA, CDR2 FQGNSA. The CDR3 loop spans 18 amino acids. Trimming pared 1 base from V and 2 bases from J, leaving 18 bases between. The CDR3 coding sequence is TGTGCCAGCAGCTTAGAGGGGTACAGATCGAGAACTGGAAACACCATATATTTT. This gives the protein CASSLEGYRSRTGNTIYF.

V is TRBV18 and J is TRBJ1-6; D unresolved. Deletions cut 4 bases from V and 10 bases from J, with 17 bases between. The length of the CDR3 is 15 residues. Germline loops: CDR1 KGHSH, CDR2 LQKENI. CDR3 sequence: CASSLSLPGSSPLHF. CDR3 nucleotide sequence: TGTGCCAGCTCACTGTCTCTTCCGGGTTCCTCACCCCTCCACTTT.

This clone has just one count. This chain uses TRBV5-1 with TRBJ2-3; 7 nucleotides match TRBD2. With V trimmed by 4 bases and J by 3 bases, 8 bases remained unmatched. CDR1 is SGHRS, CDR2 YFSETQ, per germline. The CDR3 has 15 amino acids. This CDR3 is CASSLKRGSTDTQYF. The CDR3, as DNA: TGCGCCAGCAGCCTAAAGCGGGGAAGTACAGATACGCAGTATTTT.

In nucleotides, the CDR3 is TGTGCCAGCAGCCTACCGGGACAGACCCAAGAGACCCAGTACTTC. This translates into CASSLPGQTQETQYF. The chain is built from TRBV5-4 and TRBJ2-5; TRBD1 agrees at 7 bases. CDR3 length: 15 residues. CDR1 and CDR2 from the germline V gene are SGHNT and YYREEE (reference sequence). Trimming removed 4 bases from V and 1 base from J; junction bases left unmatched: 7.

The CDR3 reads CASSLTGNTYEQYF. The CDR3 coding sequence is TGTGCCAGCAGTCTGACAGGGAACACCTACGAGCAGTACTTC. The rearrangement joins TRBV11-2 to TRBJ2-7; 7 nucleotides match TRBD1. The CDR3 spans 14 residues. Trimming removed 6 bases from V and 2 bases from J; junction bases left unmatched: 7. In germline, CDR1 is SGHAT, CDR2 FQNNGV.

The chain carries TRBV5-8 and TRBJ1-1, with TRBD1 as a possible D gene (6 bases). The CDR3 covers 14 residues. V gave up 4 bases and J gave up 4 bases, with 14 bases separating them. Germline loops: CDR1 SGHTS, CDR2 YDEGEE. Written as DNA, the CDR3 is TGTGCCAGCAGCCCGGGGTTAGGGGGCACTGAAGCTTTCTTT. Residues: CASSPGLGGTEAFF.

This clone was found once. V usage is TRBV7-3 and J usage is TRBJ2-7; maybe TRBD1 (6 bases). CDR3 size: 14 residues. Germline V gives CDR1 SGHTA, CDR2 FQGTGA. Trimming removed 1 base at V and 6 bases at J, with 13 bases between. CDR3 region: CASSLSQGPSEQYF. DNA for the CDR3: TGTGCCAGCAGCTTAAGCCAGGGGCCGAGCGAGCAGTACTTC. Variable domain in full (rest from reference TRBV7-3 and TRBJ2-7): GAGVSQTPSNKVTEKGKYVELRCDPISGHTALYWYRQSLGQGPEFLIYFQGTGAADDSGLPNDRFFAVRPEGSVSTLKIQRTERGDSAVYLCASSLSQGPSEQYFGPGTRLTVT.

The J gene is TRBJ2-5, the V gene TRBV6-1, with 7 bases identical to TRBD1. The V gene's germline CDR1 is MNHNS and CDR2 SASEGT. V lost 2 bases and J lost 2; bases outside the gene matches: 5. This CDR3 has 15 amino acids. CDR3 sequence reads: CASSEWGQRQETQYF. In DNA form, the CDR3 reads TGTGCCAGCAGTGAATGGGGACAGAGACAAGAGACCCAGTACTTC.

The chain combines TRBV30 with TRBJ1-2; 9 bases are a match to TRBD1. CDR3 length: 15 residues. The J segment lost 6 bases and the V segment lost 2 bases, leaving 10 bases of the junction unmatched. Germline CDR1 is GTSNPN and CDR2 is SVGIG (reference sequence). This CDR3 reads CAWSHLQGAGDGYTF. CDR3 nucleotides: TGTGCCTGGAGTCATTTACAGGGGGCTGGCGATGGCTACACCTTC.

This chain joins TRBV27 and TRBJ2-3; tentative D call: TRBD1 (6 bases). Germline CDR1 MNHEY, CDR2 SMNVEV (reference sequence). This CDR3 contains 14 residues. Trimming shortened V by 5 bases and J by 2 bases, and 11 bases separated the two germline ends. The CDR3 DNA sequence: TGTGCCAGCAGTACGTGGACAGACACAGATACGCAGTATTTT. This translates into CASSTWTDTDTQYF.

This clone appeared a few times. The chain's CDR3 is CASSGGTAPQETQYF. CDR3 nucleotide sequence: TGTGCCAGCAGTGGGGGGACAGCCCCCCAAGAGACCCAGTACTTC. This chain connects TRBV2 to TRBJ2-5; 7 bases align to TRBD1. The CDR3 covers 15 residues. Losses at the gene ends were 4 bases for V and 1 base for J; bases not matched to a gene: 6. Germline-derived CDR1 and CDR2 are SNHLY and FYNNEI.

The chain has TRBV5-1 and TRBJ2-5; 10 nucleotides match TRBD2. With 1 base clipped from V and 5 bases from J, the junction kept 2 bases outside the gene matches. This CDR3 comprises 14 residues. Germline CDR1 and CDR2: SGHRS and YFSETQ. CDR3 loop: CASSLNSGGETQYF. CDR3 in DNA: TGCGCCAGCAGCTTGAATAGCGGGGGGGAGACCCAGTACTTC.

The chain links TRBV25-1 to TRBJ1-5, with unresolved D. V was shortened by 5 bases and J by 0 bases, with 5 bases between the two germline ends. The CDR3 loop spans 13 amino acids. Germline lookup yields CDR1 MGHDK and CDR2 SYGVNS. This chain's CDR3 is CASSLASNQPQHF. The CDR3, as DNA: TGTGCCAGCAGTTTGGCTAGCAATCAGCCCCAGCATTTT.

V is TRBV7-6 and J is TRBJ1-1, with TRBD1 matching 8 bases. V gave up 2 bases and J gave up 3 bases; unmatched junction bases: 2. Germline CDR1 is SGHVS and CDR2 is FNYEAQ. There are 14 residues in the CDR3. The CDR3 sequence is CASSLTTGDTEAFF. The CDR3, as DNA: TGTGCCAGCAGCTTAACGACAGGGGACACTGAAGCTTTCTTT.

This sequence joins TRBV7-7 and TRBJ1-5; 9 bases align to TRBD1. Germline CDR1 and CDR2: SSHAT and FNYEAQ (reference sequence). The CDR3 consists of 15 residues. The CDR3 is CASPFRDRVPQPQHF. CDR3 DNA sequence: TGTGCTAGCCCATTCCGGGACAGGGTACCTCAGCCCCAGCATTTT.

J is TRBJ2-7 and V is TRBV11-2; D is perhaps TRBD1 (5 bases). The CDR3 spans 13 residues. Trimming removed 0 bases from V and 6 bases from J, with 9 bases in between. In germline, CDR1 is SGHAT, CDR2 FQNNGV. Written as DNA, the CDR3 is TGTGCCAGCAGCTTAGAGTCTGGGGCCGAGCAGTACTTC. Translated, it gives CASSLESGAEQYF.

This sequence joins TRBV5-4 and TRBJ1-4; D is ambiguous. Looked up from germline, CDR1 is SGHNT and CDR2 is YYREEE (reference sequence). The CDR3 has 14 amino acids. V was cut by 2 bases and J by 4 bases, with 9 bases left in between. The CDR3 DNA follows: TGTGCCAGCAGCTTTGTTGGAGTTAATGAAAAACTGTTTTTT. Protein sequence: CASSFVGVNEKLFF.

The chain uses TRBV19 and TRBJ1-1; D possibly corresponds to TRBD1 (6 bases). Germline assignment: CDR1 LNHDA and CDR2 SQIVND (reference sequence). CDR3 length equals 13 residues. The V end lost 1 base, the J end lost 8 bases, and 11 bases lay between the germline ends. The CDR3 sequence is CASSIANTGEAFF. The CDR3 nucleotides read TGTGCCAGTAGTATAGCAAACACAGGGGAAGCTTTCTTT.

The V gene is TRBV6-6, the J gene TRBJ2-7, with D possibly being TRBD2 (6 bases). The germline V gene has CDR1 MNHNY and CDR2 SVGAGI (reference sequence). This CDR3 is 12 amino acids long. Trimming cost V 7 bases and J 5 bases, with 12 bases left between them. The CDR3 DNA reads TGTGCCAGCAAGGAGGGGATCAACGAGCAGTACTTC. It specifies CASKEGINEQYF.

This chain links TRBV27 with TRBJ2-1, with D possibly being TRBD2 (6 bases). The V and J ends lost 9 bases and 2 bases respectively, with 17 bases between them. The CDR3 covers 15 residues. In germline, CDR1 is MNHEY, CDR2 SMNVEV (reference sequence). The CDR3: CASSRLGVAYNEQFF. CDR3 coding DNA: TGTGCCAGTTCCAGACTAGGGGTCGCCTACAATGAGCAGTTCTTC.